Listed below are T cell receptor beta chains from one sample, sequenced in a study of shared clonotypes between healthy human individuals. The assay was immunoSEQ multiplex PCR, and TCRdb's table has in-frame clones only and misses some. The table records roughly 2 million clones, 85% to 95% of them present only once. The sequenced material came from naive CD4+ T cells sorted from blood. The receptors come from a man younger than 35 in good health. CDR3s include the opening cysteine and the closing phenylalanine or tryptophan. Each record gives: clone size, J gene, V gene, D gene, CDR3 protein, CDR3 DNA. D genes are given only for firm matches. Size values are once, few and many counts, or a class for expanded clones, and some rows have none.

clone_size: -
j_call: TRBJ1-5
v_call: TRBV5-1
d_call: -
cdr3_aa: CASSLDGLSNQPQHF
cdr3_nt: TGCGCCAGCAGCTTGGACGGACTTAGCAATCAGCCCCAGCATTTT

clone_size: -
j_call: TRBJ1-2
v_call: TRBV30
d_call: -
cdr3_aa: CAWSVEGEGYGYTF
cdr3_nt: TGTGCCTGGAGTGTCGAGGGGGAGGGCTATGGCTACACCTTC

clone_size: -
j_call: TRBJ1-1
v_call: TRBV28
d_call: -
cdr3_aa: CASRQNLVNTEAFF
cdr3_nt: TGTGCCAGCCGTCAGAACCTCGTGAACACTGAAGCTTTCTTT

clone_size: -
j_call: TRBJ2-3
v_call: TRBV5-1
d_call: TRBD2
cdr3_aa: CASRASGSTDTQYF
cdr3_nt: TGCGCCAGCAGGGCTAGCGGGAGTACAGATACGCAGTATTTT

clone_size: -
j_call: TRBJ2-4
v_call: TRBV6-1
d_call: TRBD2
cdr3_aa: CASSEAPGGNIQYF
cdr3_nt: TGTGCCAGCAGTGAAGCTCCGGGAGGGAACATTCAGTACTTC

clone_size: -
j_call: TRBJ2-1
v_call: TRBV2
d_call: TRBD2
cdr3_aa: CASGTSGVYEQFF
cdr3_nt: TGTGCCAGTGGGACTAGCGGGGTCTATGAGCAGTTCTTC

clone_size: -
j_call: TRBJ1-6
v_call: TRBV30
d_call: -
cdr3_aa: CAWNTGISSYNSPLHF
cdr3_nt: TGTGCCTGGAACACAGGAATCAGCTCCTATAATTCACCCCTCCACTTT

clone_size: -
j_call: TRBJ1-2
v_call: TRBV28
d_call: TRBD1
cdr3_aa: CASSFPGQGNGYTF
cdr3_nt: TGTGCCAGCAGTTTCCCGGGACAGGGTAATGGCTACACCTTC

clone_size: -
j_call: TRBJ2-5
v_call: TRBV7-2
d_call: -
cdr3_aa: CASSLGVLPETQYF
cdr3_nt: TGTGCCAGCAGCTTAGGAGTCTTGCCGGAGACCCAGTACTTC

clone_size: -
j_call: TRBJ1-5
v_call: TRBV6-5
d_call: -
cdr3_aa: CASRQRGYNQPQHF
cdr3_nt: TGTGCCAGCAGACAAAGGGGATACAATCAGCCCCAGCATTTT

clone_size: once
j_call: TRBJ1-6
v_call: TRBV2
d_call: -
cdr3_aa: CASSERTARTEPLHF
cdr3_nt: TGTGCCAGCAGTGAACGAACAGCCCGGACAGAACCCCTCCACTTT

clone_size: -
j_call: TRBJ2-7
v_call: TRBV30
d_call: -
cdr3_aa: CAWSADRVEQYF
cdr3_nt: TGTGCCTGGAGTGCTGACCGTGTCGAGCAGTACTTC

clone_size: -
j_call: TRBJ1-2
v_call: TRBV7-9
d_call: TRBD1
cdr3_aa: CASSLQGQPGYTF
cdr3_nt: TGTGCCAGCAGCTTACAGGGACAGCCGGGCTACACCTTC

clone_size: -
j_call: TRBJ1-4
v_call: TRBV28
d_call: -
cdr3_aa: CASSLAGWGRGNEKLFF
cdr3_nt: TGTGCCAGCAGTTTGGCAGGGTGGGGAAGGGGTAATGAAAAACTGTTTTTT

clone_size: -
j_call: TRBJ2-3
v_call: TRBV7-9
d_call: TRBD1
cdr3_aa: CASSSNKPGQGTDTQYF
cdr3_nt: TGTGCCAGCAGCTCTAACAAGCCGGGACAGGGGACAGATACGCAGTATTTT

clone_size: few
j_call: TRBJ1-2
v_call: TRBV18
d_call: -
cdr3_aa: CASSDVVGYTF
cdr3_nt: TGTGCCAGCTCAGATGTGGTTGGCTACACCTTC

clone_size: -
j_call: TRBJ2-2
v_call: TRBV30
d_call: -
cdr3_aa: CAWSVSPNTGELFF
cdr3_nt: TGTGCCTGGAGTGTAAGCCCCAACACCGGGGAGCTGTTTTTT

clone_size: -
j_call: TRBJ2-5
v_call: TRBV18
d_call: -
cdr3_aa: CASSLREETQYF
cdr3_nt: TGTGCCAGCTCACTTAGGGAGGAGACCCAGTACTTC

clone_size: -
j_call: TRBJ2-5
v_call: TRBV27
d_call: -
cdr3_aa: CASSNRGTPVGTQYF
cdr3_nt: TGTGCCAGCAGTAATAGGGGGACACCCGTGGGGACCCAGTACTTC

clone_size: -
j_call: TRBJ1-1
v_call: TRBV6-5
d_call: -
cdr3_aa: CASSYSGRVTEAFF
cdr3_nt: TGTGCCAGCAGTTACTCAGGCAGGGTCACTGAAGCTTTCTTT